The 20 T cell receptor beta chains below all came from one sample that was sequenced in a study of CD8 T cells in ankylosing spondylitis. Study findings and constraints: A motif in TCR beta, a set of eight highly homologous variants, appeared characteristic of ankylosing spondylitis blood.

TCRdb recomputed calls from the 5' RACE reads with MiXCR, one row per CDR3 protein. The top ten clones hold around 0.51% of a sample with 750,000 to 850,000 distinct CDR3 sequences, over 9.5% of them seen once. Antigens of these TCRs are unknown. The sample was blood, either unsorted or a sorted T cell fraction (not recorded which). The receptors originated from a male donor with ankylosing spondylitis.

The chain has TRBV18 and TRBJ1-5; D is undetermined. CDR3 length: 14 residues. In germline, CDR1 is KGHSH, CDR2 LQKENI. V lost 3 bases to trimming and J lost 12 bases, with 18 bases between them. CDR3 sequence: CASSPGSGRHLQHF. The DNA of the CDR3 is TGTGCCAGCTCACCCGGGTCAGGAAGACATCTCCAGCATTTT.

This clonotype appeared once. The chain carries TRBV11-2 and TRBJ2-2; 7 nucleotides match TRBD2. The CDR3 has 16 amino acids. The V segment lost 6 bases and the J segment 2 bases; nucleotides outside the gene matches: 9. The germline V gene encodes CDR1 SGHAT and CDR2 FQNNGV. This CDR3 reads CASRVIAGLNTGELFF. The CDR3, as DNA: TGTGCCAGCAGGGTTATAGCGGGTTTAAACACCGGGGAGCTGTTTTTT.

This chain joins TRBV9 and TRBJ2-1; TRBD1 matches 9 bases. The CDR3 loop spans 15 amino acids. CDR1 is SGDLS, CDR2 YYNGEE, per germline. V dropped 3 bases and J dropped 6; count of bases not matched to a gene: 7. The CDR3 DNA sequence: TGTGCCAGCAGCGGCCGGGACAGGGTGATCAATGAGCAGTTCTTC. It specifies CASSGRDRVINEQFF.

This rearrangement joins TRBV4-2 to TRBJ1-2, with a weak D call TRBD1 (5 bases). The germline CDR1 and CDR2 sequences are LGHNA and YNFKEQ. The CDR3 contains 15 residues. V was cut by 0 bases and J by 4 bases, with 12 bases left in between. The CDR3 loop is CASSQERSTGYGYTF. CDR3 bases: TGTGCCAGCAGCCAAGAGAGGAGCACAGGCTATGGCTACACCTTC.

The chain combines TRBV29-1 with TRBJ2-5; 15 positions match TRBD2. The V gene's germline CDR1 is SQVTM and CDR2 ANQGSEA. The CDR3 sequence is 12 residues long. Trimming took 6 bases from V and 7 from J; bases not matched to a gene: 0. The CDR3 reads CSVGLAGGTQYF. The DNA of the CDR3 is TGCAGCGTGGGACTAGCGGGGGGGACCCAGTACTTC.

This clonotype was counted only a few times. The rearrangement uses TRBV5-1 and TRBJ1-3, with D unclear. The CDR3 sequence is 16 residues long. The germline V gene has CDR1 SGHRS and CDR2 YFSETQ. The germline V and J ends were trimmed by 2 bases and 4 bases, with 16 bases remaining between them. As DNA, the CDR3 is TGCGCCAGCAGCTTAGTTGGTATGTCGAGAGGAAACACCATATATTTT. Residues: CASSLVGMSRGNTIYF.

This clonotype was counted a few times. The chain joins TRBV5-1 to TRBJ1-2, with 7 bases identical to TRBD1. J was trimmed by 6 bases and V by 0 bases; bases with no gene match: 5. The CDR3 length is 14 residues. Germline loops: CDR1 SGHRS, CDR2 YFSETQ. The CDR3 sequence is CASSLGGQAHGYTF. The DNA for the CDR3 is TGCGCCAGCAGCTTGGGAGGACAGGCTCATGGCTACACCTTC.

This clonotype was seen only a few times. The rearrangement joins TRBV5-6 to TRBJ2-3; 7 nucleotides align to TRBD1. The CDR3 length is 13 residues. Germline trimming cut 3 bases from V and 6 bases from J; bases unmatched to any gene: 4. The germline CDR1 and CDR2 sequences are SGHDT and YYEEEE. The CDR3 loop is CASSSDRVDTQYF. CDR3 in DNA: TGTGCCAGCAGCTCAGACAGGGTGGATACGCAGTATTTT.

This clonotype was observed a handful of times. V usage is TRBV4-1 and J usage is TRBJ2-1, with 10 nucleotides matching TRBD2. CDR1 and CDR2 (germline): MGHRA, YSYEKL. J lost 8 bases, V lost 6 bases, and 22 bases had no gene match. The CDR3 is made up of 19 amino acids. Written as DNA, the CDR3 is TGCGCCAGCAGTCGGGGGTGGACTAGCGGACTCTCTGGGCTCGATGAGCAGTTCTTC. Its protein is CASSRGWTSGLSGLDEQFF.

This clonotype has ten or more counts. This sequence joins TRBV20-1 and TRBJ1-1; 7 bases match TRBD1. The V segment lost 5 bases and the J segment 8 bases; nucleotides outside the gene matches: 8. This CDR3 contains 12 residues. CDR1 is DFQATT, CDR2 SNEGSKA, per germline (reference sequence). The CDR3 coding sequence is TGCAGTGCTGGCCGGGACAGAGGAGAAGCTTTCTTT. It specifies CSAGRDRGEAFF.

The sample holds many counts of this clonotype. This chain connects TRBV7-2 to TRBJ1-2; no definite D call. CDR3 length: 14 amino acids. V was clipped by 2 bases and J by 5 bases, with 12 bases between them. The germline gives CDR1 SGHTA, CDR2 FQGNSA. The CDR3 region is CASSLSMEGYGYTF. In DNA form, the CDR3 reads TGTGCCAGCAGCTTATCGATGGAAGGGTATGGCTACACCTTC.

At least ten counts were recorded for this clonotype. The rearrangement uses TRBV20-1 and TRBJ2-1; 8 nucleotides agree with TRBD2. Germline CDR1 is DFQATT and CDR2 is SNEGSKA (reference sequence). The CDR3 is 15 amino acids. After removal of 6 bases from V and 8 bases from J, the junction contained 15 bases not matched to a gene. CDR3 region: CSAPTFGRAGDEQFF. DNA of the CDR3: TGCAGTGCGCCTACCTTCGGGAGGGCCGGCGATGAGCAGTTCTTC.

This clonotype was seen more than once but under ten times. The chain carries TRBV4-2 and TRBJ1-2; D is undetermined. The CDR3 loop spans 16 amino acids. Germline CDR1 LGHNA, CDR2 YNFKEQ. The V end was cut by 0 bases, the J end by 0 bases, with 11 bases between. CDR3 in DNA: TGTGCCAGCAGCCAAGATCGCCGGTTAGCTAACTATGGCTACACCTTC. It translates to CASSQDRRLANYGYTF.

This clonotype was seen many times. The chain has TRBV20-1 and TRBJ2-5; 9 nucleotides line up with TRBD1. The CDR3 spans 14 residues. V shed 4 bases, J shed 5 bases, and the junction held 8 bases outside the gene matches. The germline V gene encodes CDR1 DFQATT and CDR2 SNEGSKA (reference sequence). The CDR3 loop is CSANHRGRGETQYF. DNA for the CDR3: TGCAGTGCTAATCACAGGGGGCGCGGGGAGACCCAGTACTTC.

V usage is TRBV7-2 and J usage is TRBJ2-3, with TRBD2 identical over 16 bases. After removal of 5 bases from V and 5 bases from J, the junction contained 4 bases not matched to a gene. Germline V gene sequence: CDR1 SGHTA, CDR2 FQGNSA. This CDR3 is 16 amino acids long. CDR3 amino acids: CASSKGLAGGEDTQYF. The CDR3 nucleotides are TGTGCCAGCAGCAAGGGACTAGCGGGAGGGGAAGATACGCAGTATTTT.

The gene calls are TRBV28 and TRBJ2-7; D might be TRBD1 or TRBD2, each matching 5 bases. CDR3 length: 13 amino acids. From germline, CDR1 is MDHEN and CDR2 SYDVKM. The V gene lost 10 bases and the J gene lost 0 bases, with 13 bases spanning the gap. The CDR3 coding sequence is TGTGCCACGAGGGGCCCCCTCTCCTACGAGCAGTACTTC. Translation gives CATRGPLSYEQYF.

This clonotype appeared a few times. The J gene is TRBJ2-7, the V gene TRBV11-2; D is uncertain. Trimming cost V 1 base and J 9 bases, with 10 bases left between them. Germline V gene sequence: CDR1 SGHAT, CDR2 FQNNGV. CDR3 length: 12 residues. The CDR3 protein is CASSLGRAGQYF. In DNA form, the CDR3 reads TGTGCCAGCAGCTTAGGTCGAGCCGGGCAGTACTTC.

This clonotype was picked up a small number of times. The chain couples TRBV11-2 to TRBJ2-7, with D perhaps TRBD2 (5 bases). The CDR3 spans 14 residues. The germline V gene has CDR1 SGHAT and CDR2 FQNNGV. Trimming pared 1 base from V and 5 bases from J, leaving 12 bases between. CDR3 DNA: TGTGCCAGCAGCTTAGCCGGGAATTCCGACGAGCAGTACTTC. The encoded protein is CASSLAGNSDEQYF.

This clonotype appeared once. V is TRBV4-3 and J is TRBJ2-7, with 7 bases identical to TRBD2. Trimming removed 3 bases from V and 5 bases from J; junction bases left unmatched: 4. CDR1 is LGHNA, CDR2 YSLEER, per germline. This CDR3 is 13 amino acids long. The CDR3 loop reads CASSQWGGDEQYF. The CDR3 DNA reads as TGCGCCAGCAGCCAGTGGGGAGGGGACGAGCAGTACTTC.

The J gene is TRBJ1-4, the V gene TRBV29-1; D is possibly TRBD1 (5 bases). Per the germline V gene, CDR1 is SQVTM and CDR2 is ANQGSEA. This CDR3 comprises 14 residues. Deletions cut 7 bases from V and 6 bases from J, with 18 bases between. CDR3 bases: TGCAGCGCGGCGTTACCTGGGGGGGATGAAAAACTGTTTTTT. Translated, it gives CSAALPGGDEKLFF.